The rows below give T cell receptor beta chains drawn from one sample of a study of radiotherapy plus CTLA-4 blockade in lung cancer. This table comes from immunoSEQ multiplex PCR, and its TCRdb copy is limited to in-frame clones, with some not included. The sample shows nearly 110,000 clones, more than 75% of them seen only once. The sample consisted of peripheral blood, taken from a patient treated with radiotherapy plus ipilimumab. Every receptor here comes from a human donor with non-small cell lung cancer that progressed on radiotherapy plus ipilimumab. Some clones in this sample may be carry-over from other donors' samples. Both conserved end residues are part of each CDR3. A D gene is named only where the DNA matches it firmly. A clone size is listed for some rows: how often the clone was seen (once, few, many), or a class if it is expanded.

J | size | D | V | CDR3 | DNA
TRBJ2-7 | . | . | TRBV30 | CAWRSGGTGSYEQYF | TGTGCCTGGAGGTCGGGGGGGACAGGGTCCTACGAGCAGTACTTC
TRBJ2-3 | . | TRBD1 | TRBV11-3 | CASSQDRGVGTDTQYF | TGTGCCAGCAGTCAAGACAGGGGAGTCGGCACAGATACGCAGTATTTT
TRBJ2-1 | . | . | TRBV6-6 | CASSPDNEQFF | TGTGCCAGCAGCCCAGACAATGAGCAGTTCTTC
TRBJ2-3 | . | . | TRBV7-3 | CASSSGYGDTQYF | TGTGCCAGCAGCTCCGGCTACGGAGATACGCAGTATTTT
TRBJ2-5 | . | . | TRBV9 | CASSVALTSFLHF | TGTGCCAGCAGCGTAGCATTGACTAGTTTCCTACACTTC
TRBJ2-7 | . | TRBD1 | TRBV18 | CASSPLTPGQGSYEQYF | TGTGCCAGCTCACCACTAACGCCGGGACAGGGCTCCTACGAGCAGTACTTC
TRBJ1-1 | once | . | TRBV7-6 | CASSPMPTGNTEAFF | TGTGCCAGCAGCCCGATGCCTACTGGAAACACTGAAGCTTTCTTT
TRBJ1-2 | . | . | TRBV4-1 | CASSLWDTSNYGYTF | TGCGCCAGCAGCCTTTGGGACACATCTAACTATGGCTACACCTTC
TRBJ1-2 | . | . | TRBV4-2 | CASSQEPQQSIYGYTF | TGTGCCAGCAGCCAAGAACCCCAACAATCCATCTATGGCTACACCTTC
TRBJ1-3 | . | . | TRBV6-1 | CASKRGLSAGNTIYF | TGTGCCAGCAAAAGGGGTCTATCGGCTGGAAACACCATATATTTT
TRBJ2-7 | . | . | TRBV5-4 | CASSSQGGVEQYF | TGTGCCAGCAGCTCCCAGGGGGGGGTCGAGCAGTACTTC
TRBJ1-5 | few | . | TRBV5-8 | CASSSQTEYNQPQHF | TGTGCCAGCAGCTCCCAAACGGAGTACAATCAGCCCCAGCATTTT
TRBJ1-5 | few | TRBD1 | TRBV6-1 | CASRLTGSGQPQHF | TGTGCCAGCAGACTGACAGGGTCAGGACAGCCCCAGCATTTT